The clone carrying this T cell receptor (beta chain) was picked up a small number of times. Antigen unknown. These data are taken from a study of response to subunit inactivated influenza vaccine. V lost 6 bases and J lost 1; bases outside the gene matches: 8. CDR3 size: 17 residues. Germline CDR1 reads SQVTM; CDR2 reads ANQGSEA. TCRdb re-analysed the RT-PCR reads in MiXCR, keeping a single row per CDR3 protein. The sample includes roughly 760,000 distinct CDR3 sequences, around 20% of them seen just once. Study-level results: Seasonal influenza vaccination, on each occasion, was suggested by the authors to recruit few new T cells.

Sample: PBMCs from blood, taken around 5 days after vaccination. V is TRBV29-1 and J is TRBJ2-3; 15 positions agree with TRBD2. This TCR was recovered from a man in his fifties who received an inactivated influenza vaccine. CDR3 DNA sequence: TGCAGCGTAGGGGGACTAGCGGGGGGCTCCGGCACAGATACGCAGTATTTT. This gives the protein CSVGGLAGGSGTDTQYF.